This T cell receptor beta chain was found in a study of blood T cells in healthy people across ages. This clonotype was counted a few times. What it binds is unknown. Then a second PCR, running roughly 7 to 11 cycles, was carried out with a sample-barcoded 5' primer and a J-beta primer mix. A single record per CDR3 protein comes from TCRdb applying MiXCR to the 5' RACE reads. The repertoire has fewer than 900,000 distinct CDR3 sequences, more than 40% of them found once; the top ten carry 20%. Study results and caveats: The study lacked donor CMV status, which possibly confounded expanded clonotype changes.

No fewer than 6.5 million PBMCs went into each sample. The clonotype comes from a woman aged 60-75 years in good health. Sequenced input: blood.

CDR3 residues: CASSTENYGYTF. The DNA for the CDR3 is TGTGCCAGCAGTACGGAAAACTATGGCTACACCTTC. The chain has TRBV2 and TRBJ1-2; no clear D. V dropped 5 bases and J dropped 2 bases, with 6 bases sitting between them. The CDR3 contains 12 residues. Germline CDR1 is SNHLY and CDR2 is FYNNEI.